These 23 T cell receptor beta chains came from one sample sequenced in a study of blood T cell repertoires in COVID-19. Produced via immunoSEQ multiplex PCR; TCRdb's table is partial and in-frame only. The sample gives approximately 97,000 clones, 70% to 90% of which show up once; about 20% is in the top ten. Input material: peripheral blood. The origin of the receptors is a human donor in a cohort sampled during active COVID-19.

Note on this clone: At one end the junction does not follow the germline gene, possibly because of a read error. The V and J genes are TRBV10-3 and TRBJ1-1; D gene unclear. The CDR3 sequence is 12 residues long. CDR1 and CDR2 from the germline V gene are ENHRY and SYGVKD. This chain's CDR3 is CAISENSPEAFF. As DNA, the CDR3 is TGTGCCATCAGTGAGAACTCGCCTGAGGCTTTCTTT.

V usage is TRBV5-5 and J usage is TRBJ2-5; no clear D. CDR1 and CDR2 (germline): SGHKS, YYEKEE (reference sequence). The germline V and J ends were trimmed by 2 bases and 5 bases, with 13 bases remaining between them. This CDR3 is built from 14 residues. The CDR3 sequence: CASSFLELSETQYF. DNA for the CDR3: TGTGCCAGCAGCTTTCTCGAACTGAGTGAGACCCAGTACTTC.

The chain links TRBV4-1 to TRBJ2-7, with TRBD2 identical over 10 bases. CDR3 length equals 17 residues. Germline V lookup: CDR1 MGHRA, CDR2 YSYEKL. Trimming took 3 bases from V and 0 from J; bases not matched to a gene: 8. CDR3 protein: CASSHLLAGPFSYEQYF. For the CDR3, the DNA is TGCGCCAGCAGCCACCTACTAGCGGGACCTTTCTCCTACGAGCAGTACTTC.

This chain connects TRBV6-5 to TRBJ1-1; D is perhaps TRBD1 (5 bases). Germline CDR1 reads MNHEY; CDR2 reads SVGAGI. With 6 bases removed from V and 1 base from J, the gap between germline ends came to 9 bases. This CDR3 is built from 13 residues. CDR3 DNA: TGTGCCAGCAGCCGACAGACGAACACTGAAGCTTTCTTT. Protein: CASSRQTNTEAFF.

The count of this clone is one. V and J are TRBV28 and TRBJ1-5; D call uncertain. The CDR3 extends over 12 amino acids. V was cut by 8 bases and J by 4 bases, with 9 bases left in between. Germline-derived CDR1 and CDR2 are MDHEN and SYDVKM. CDR3 amino acids: CASCERNQPQHF. For the CDR3, the DNA is TGTGCCAGCTGCGAGAGGAATCAGCCCCAGCATTTT.

V gene TRBV7-9 combines with J gene TRBJ2-2; D call uncertain. This CDR3 comprises 11 residues. The V end lost 5 bases, the J end lost 9 bases, and 7 bases lay between the germline ends. CDR1 SEHNR and CDR2 FQNEAQ come from the germline V gene (reference sequence). CDR3 residues: CASSPQWELFF. Written as DNA, the CDR3 is TGTGCCAGCAGCCCCCAATGGGAGCTGTTTTTT.

This sequence joins TRBV3-1 (or the pseudogene TRBV3-2) and TRBJ1-6; D unresolved. The CDR3 loop spans 14 amino acids. CDR1 and CDR2 (germline): LGHDT, YNNKEL (reference sequence). Trimming shortened V by 4 bases and J by 8 bases, and 12 bases separated the two germline ends. CDR3 coding DNA: TGTGCCAGCAGCCTACAGAGAGGGTATTCACCCCTCCACTTT. Amino acid sequence: CASSLQRGYSPLHF.

This clone has a single count. The genes are TRBV28 and TRBJ2-7; 9 bases are shared with TRBD1. V dropped 5 bases and J dropped 9; count of bases not matched to a gene: 14. From germline, CDR1 is MDHEN and CDR2 SYDVKM. The CDR3 is 15 amino acids. CDR3 region: CASSPQGADRSVQYF. The CDR3 DNA follows: TGTGCCAGCAGTCCACAGGGGGCGGATAGGTCGGTGCAGTACTTC.

The chain couples TRBV4-2 to TRBJ2-1, with 8 bases fitting TRBD2. CDR1 is LGHNA, CDR2 YNFKEQ, per germline. J gave up 8 bases and V 1 base, and 10 bases lay outside the gene matches. The CDR3 runs to 16 residues. In nucleotides, the CDR3 is TGTGCCAGCAGCCAAGTCGGACGGGAGGGGCGGGATGAGCAGTTCTTC. This encodes CASSQVGREGRDEQFF.

The V call is TRBV4-2, the J call TRBJ2-3, with no clear D. Trimming shortened V by 1 base and J by 5 bases, and 4 bases separated the two germline ends. Germline V lookup: CDR1 LGHNA, CDR2 YNFKEQ. The CDR3 covers 12 residues. The CDR3: CASSQAQDTQYF. In DNA, the CDR3 is TGTGCCAGCAGCCAAGCCCAAGATACGCAGTATTTT.

The chain links TRBV10-3 to TRBJ2-2; 12 bases fit TRBD2. J was trimmed by 4 bases and V by 6 bases; bases with no gene match: 0. The CDR3 covers 14 residues. The V gene's germline CDR1 is ENHRY and CDR2 SYGVKD. The DNA for the CDR3 is TGTGCCATCAGGGGACTAGCGGGCACCGGGGAGCTGTTTTTT. It specifies CAIRGLAGTGELFF.

This rearrangement joins TRBV18 to TRBJ2-7, with TRBD1 identical over 7 bases. Trimming removed 2 bases from V and 0 bases from J; junction bases left unmatched: 4. CDR3 length: 15 residues. Germline V lookup: CDR1 KGHSH, CDR2 LQKENI. Here the CDR3 DNA reads TGTGCCAGCTCACCAACCTCAGGGGGCTCCTACGAGCAGTACTTC. This codes for CASSPTSGGSYEQYF. Full variable domain (outside the CDR3, taken from reference TRBV18 and TRBJ2-7): NAGVMQNPRHLVRRRGQEARLRCSPMKGHSHVYWYRQLPEEGLKFMVYLQKENIIDESGMPKERFSAEFPKEGPSILRIQQVVRGDSAAYFCASSPTSGGSYEQYFGPGTRLTVT.

The V call is TRBV2, the J call TRBJ1-1, with TRBD1 identical over 7 bases. J was trimmed by 6 bases and V by 6 bases; bases with no gene match: 4. This CDR3 has 12 residues. Germline V gives CDR1 SNHLY, CDR2 FYNNEI. The CDR3 DNA is TGTGCCAGCAGAGACAGGGTTGCTGAAGCTTTCTTT. It encodes CASRDRVAEAFF.

This chain connects TRBV28 to TRBJ2-7, with D hard to call. V was trimmed by 9 bases and J by 9 bases, leaving 18 bases between them. This CDR3 is 12 amino acids long. Germline lookup yields CDR1 MDHEN and CDR2 SYDVKM. The CDR3 spells CASAENRLGQYF. CDR3 in DNA: TGTGCCAGTGCAGAGAACCGACTTGGGCAGTACTTC.

The chain has TRBV10-3 and TRBJ2-7; 7 positions agree with TRBD1. Trimming took 5 bases from V and 3 from J; bases not matched to a gene: 7. The CDR3 spans 14 residues. The V gene's germline CDR1 is ENHRY and CDR2 SYGVKD. CDR3: CAISNRGTDYEQYF. CDR3 sequence (DNA): TGTGCCATCAGTAACCGTGGGACAGACTACGAGCAGTACTTC.

The V gene is TRBV7-9, the J gene TRBJ1-5, with TRBD1 as a possible D gene (6 bases). The CDR3 has 14 amino acids. The germline V gene encodes CDR1 SEHNR and CDR2 FQNEAQ (reference sequence). The V gene lost 4 bases and the J gene lost 2 bases, with 9 bases spanning the gap. CDR3 DNA: TGTGCCAGCAGCTGGGAGGGGGGCAATCAGCCCCAGCATTTT. Amino acids: CASSWEGGNQPQHF. Full variable domain (missing parts from reference TRBV7-9 and TRBJ1-5): DTGVSQNPRHKITKRGQNVTFRCDPISEHNRLYWYRQTLGQGPEFLTYFQNEAQLEKSRLLSDRFSAERPKGSFSTLEIQRTEQGDSAMYLCASSWEGGNQPQHFGDGTRLSIL.

This clone has a handful of counts. This sequence joins TRBV2 and TRBJ1-2; 11 bases align to TRBD1. CDR1 and CDR2 from the germline V gene are SNHLY and FYNNEI. Unmatched junction bases numbered 8, after V lost 3 bases and J lost 2 bases. CDR3 size: 17 residues. The CDR3 sequence is CASSEGSGDRGNYGYTF. In nucleotides, the CDR3 is TGTGCCAGCAGTGAGGGTTCAGGGGACAGGGGGAACTATGGCTACACCTTC.

This chain joins TRBV5-1 and TRBJ2-5, with a weak D call TRBD2 (5 bases). The CDR3 extends over 13 amino acids. Germline V gene sequence: CDR1 SGHRS, CDR2 YFSETQ. Trimming cost V 4 bases and J 1 base, with 8 bases left between them. CDR3 sequence (DNA): TGCGCCAGCAGCCCCGGGATCCAAGAGACCCAGTACTTC. This encodes CASSPGIQETQYF.

This chain uses TRBV5-4 with TRBJ2-3; D unresolved. Germline V gene lookup returns CDR1 SGHNT and CDR2 YYREEE (reference sequence). Between the trimmed V and J ends, which lost 3 bases and 0 bases, there was a span of 8 bases. The CDR3 contains 14 residues. DNA of the CDR3: TGTGCCAGCAGCTCGCCCCAGAGCACAGATACGCAGTATTTT. Its protein is CASSSPQSTDTQYF.

This chain uses TRBV28 with TRBJ2-7; the match to TRBD1 covers 8 bases. The CDR3 has 15 amino acids. The trim removed 6 bases at V and 3 bases at J, leaving 10 bases unmatched. CDR1 is MDHEN, CDR2 SYDVKM, per germline. The CDR3 is CASREYRTGSYEQYF. CDR3 coding DNA: TGTGCCAGCAGGGAGTACAGGACAGGGAGCTACGAGCAGTACTTC. The full variable domain, with the rest looked up from reference TRBV28 and TRBJ2-7, is DVKVTQSSRYLVKRTGEKVFLECVQDMDHENMFWYRQDPGLGLRLIYFSYDVKMKEKGDIPEGYSVSREKKERFSLILESASTNQTSMYLCASREYRTGSYEQYFGPGTRLTVT.

The gene calls are TRBV5-1 and TRBJ2-3; 10 nucleotides line up with TRBD1. Unmatched junction bases numbered 21, after V lost 4 bases and J lost 7 bases. Germline lookup yields CDR1 SGHRS and CDR2 YFSETQ. The CDR3 consists of 19 residues. The DNA for the CDR3 is TGCGCCAGCAGCCAGACAGGGGGCGCGAAGTTCTCGCTGCACAATACGCAGTATTTT. It encodes CASSQTGGAKFSLHNTQYF.

The chain recombines TRBV11-2 with TRBJ2-2, with D possibly TRBD1 on 5 matching bases. The CDR3 is 15 amino acids. Germline V gene data show CDR1 as SGHAT and CDR2 as FQNNGV. Trimming shortened V by 3 bases and J by 1 base, and 9 bases separated the two germline ends. As DNA, the CDR3 is TGTGCCAGCAGCTTTGAGACAGTGAACACCGGGGAGCTGTTTTTT. Protein sequence: CASSFETVNTGELFF.

This chain links TRBV18 with TRBJ2-5; possible D gene TRBD1, 6 bases. This CDR3 comprises 14 residues. The ends were cut back, 4 bases at V and 5 bases at J, with 14 bases in the middle. Germline CDR1 reads KGHSH; CDR2 reads LQKENI. The CDR3 sequence is CASSLSPGVETQYF. The CDR3 DNA reads TGTGCCAGCTCACTTTCCCCAGGGGTTGAGACCCAGTACTTC.